Below, 21 T cell receptor beta chains from the same sample are listed, as sequenced in a study of T-cell reconstitution after alpha-beta-depleted transplantation in children. It was with unique molecular identifiers that the TCRbeta library was prepared. One entry per CDR3 protein, called by TCRdb with MiXCR from the PCR reads. The sample consists of fewer than 350,000 distinct CDR3 sequences, 11% of them appearing once. This specimen consisted of peripheral blood, obtained 180 days after TCRalphabeta/CD19-depleted stem cell transplant. The receptors derive from a male patient between 2 and 15 years old who had a stem cell transplant for chronic granulomatous disease, so the T cells may come from the graft donor.

The chain couples TRBV1 to TRBJ2-3. TRBV1 is listed as a pseudogene. This CDR3 has 13 amino acids. This CDR3 is CTSDPTNTDTQYF. CDR3 nucleotide sequence: TGCACCAGCGACCCGACAAACACAGATACGCAGTATTTT.

This clonotype occurred many times. The chain couples TRBV5-6 to TRBJ2-5; 8 nucleotides line up with TRBD1. The germline V gene encodes CDR1 SGHDT and CDR2 YYEEEE. V gave up 1 base and J gave up 5 bases; unmatched junction bases: 7. This CDR3 is built from 15 residues. CDR3 sequence (DNA): TGTGCCAGCAGCTTGTTTGCAGGGGGCCATGAGACCCAGTACTTC. Residues: CASSLFAGGHETQYF.

This clonotype was seen many times. V and J are TRBV5-1 and TRBJ2-7, with 9 bases lining up with TRBD1. V was pared by 3 bases and J by 0 bases, with 4 bases of the junction left unmatched. CDR1 and CDR2 from the germline V gene are SGHRS and YFSETQ. The length of the CDR3 is 15 residues. The CDR3 sequence: CASSWGQGRSYEQYF. The CDR3, as DNA: TGCGCCAGCAGCTGGGGACAGGGTCGCTCCTACGAGCAGTACTTC.

Comment on this clonotype: A single base separates this from a much larger clone, so it may be a read error. The chain employs TRBV15 and TRBJ1-1; possible D gene TRBD1, 5 bases. Germline V gene data show CDR1 as LNHNV and CDR2 as YYDKDF (reference sequence). CDR3 length equals 14 residues. The CDR3 region is CATSRDLEGTEASF. The DNA of the CDR3 is TGTGCCACCAGCAGAGATCTCGAGGGGACTGAAGCTTCCTTT.

This clonotype showed up many times. This chain links TRBV4-2 with TRBJ2-1; 11 bases are a match to TRBD2. This CDR3 contains 18 residues. CDR1 LGHNA and CDR2 YNFKEQ come from the germline V gene. Trimming removed 4 bases from V and 0 bases from J; junction bases left unmatched: 8. The CDR3 nucleotides read TGTGCCAGCAGCCTCAAGGTCCTAGCGGGAGGCTCCTACAATGAGCAGTTCTTC. Translated, it gives CASSLKVLAGGSYNEQFF.

Regarding this clonotype: This may arise from a read error, as a much more abundant clone is one base away. The chain carries TRBV4-1 and TRBJ1-5; 12 nucleotides match TRBD1. CDR3 length: 16 amino acids. Germline V gene sequence: CDR1 MGHRA, CDR2 YSYEKL. V lost 0 bases, J lost 7 bases, and 4 bases stayed unmatched. The CDR3 loop reads CASSQDSGTGGQPQHF. CDR3 DNA: TGCGCCAGCAGCCAAGATTCCGGGACAGGGGGCCAGCCCCAGCATTTT.

On this clonotype itself: A much larger clone lies a single base off, so this may be a read error. The rearrangement joins TRBV28 to TRBJ2-3; 9 bases fit TRBD1. The CDR3 has 15 residues. Looked up from germline, CDR1 is MDHEN and CDR2 is SYDVKM. CDR3 protein: CASAAGTGHTDMQYF. CDR3 coding DNA: TGTGCCAGCGCTGCCGGGACAGGGCACACAGATATGCAGTATTTT.

This clonotype was counted many times. V gene TRBV20-1 combines with J gene TRBJ2-1, with D hard to call. The CDR3 is 11 amino acids. The V end was cut by 7 bases, the J end by 5 bases, with 9 bases between. The germline V gene has CDR1 DFQATT and CDR2 SNEGSKA (reference sequence). The CDR3 coding sequence is TGCAGTGGGACCGATAACAATGAGCAGTTCTTC. Translated: CSGTDNNEQFF.

This clonotype was found a few times. The chain uses TRBV19 and TRBJ2-2; 12 bases match TRBD1. V lost 5 bases to trimming and J lost 3 bases; unmatched junction nucleotides: 4. Germline CDR1 is LNHDA and CDR2 is SQIVND (reference sequence). There are 16 residues in the CDR3. The CDR3 DNA is TGTGCCAGTAGTTCCCGGGACAGGGGGCACACCGGGGAGCTGTTTTTT. Encoded protein: CASSSRDRGHTGELFF.

This clonotype occurred many times. The chain is built from TRBV7-2 and TRBJ1-5; no clear D. Trimming removed 2 bases from V and 4 bases from J, with 12 bases in between. The CDR3 covers 15 residues. The V gene's germline CDR1 is SGHTA and CDR2 FQGNSA. The CDR3 sequence is CASSLTGGSNQPQHF. The CDR3 DNA reads TGTGCCAGCAGCTTAACGGGAGGAAGTAATCAGCCCCAGCATTTT. Filled out from reference TRBV7-2 and TRBJ1-5, the complete variable domain reads GAGVSQSPSNKVTEKGKDVELRCDPISGHTALYWYRQSLGQGLEFLIYFQGNSAPDKSGLPSDRFSAERTGGSVSTLTIQRTQQEDSAVYLCASSLTGGSNQPQHFGDGTRLSIL.

This clonotype was recorded at least ten times. The chain couples TRBV7-8 to TRBJ1-6; the D gene is possibly TRBD1 (5 bases). V shed 1 base and J shed 0 bases, with 13 bases lying between them. This CDR3 is 18 amino acids long. CDR1 SGHVS and CDR2 FQNEAQ come from the germline V gene. DNA of the CDR3: TGTGCCAGCAGCTTAGACTGGGGCGATAGCTCCTATAATTCACCCCTCCACTTT. This gives the protein CASSLDWGDSSYNSPLHF. Full variable domain (missing parts from reference TRBV7-8 and TRBJ1-6): GAGVSQSPRYKVAKRGQDVALRCDPISGHVSLFWYQQALGQGPEFLTYFQNEAQLDKSGLPSDRFFAERPEGSVSTLKIQRTQQEDSAVYLCASSLDWGDSSYNSPLHFGNGTRLTVT.

This clonotype was counted many times. The genes are TRBV5-1 and TRBJ1-1; D is ambiguous. The V end lost 0 bases, the J end lost 5 bases, and 11 bases lay between the germline ends. Looked up from germline, CDR1 is SGHRS and CDR2 is YFSETQ. The CDR3 runs to 14 residues. The CDR3 protein is CASSLANLGTEAFF. CDR3 DNA sequence: TGCGCCAGCAGCTTGGCCAACCTTGGGACTGAAGCTTTCTTT. Full variable domain (outside the CDR3, taken from reference TRBV5-1 and TRBJ1-1): KAGVTQTPRYLIKTRGQQVTLSCSPISGHRSVSWYQQTPGQGLQFLFEYFSETQRNKGNFPGRFSGRQFSNSRSEMNVSTLELGDSALYLCASSLANLGTEAFFGQGTRLTVV.

This clonotype was observed many times. The CDR3 sequence is CAWGRSYNEQFF. The DNA of the CDR3 is TGTGCCTGGGGCAGGTCCTACAATGAGCAGTTCTTC. The chain links TRBV30 to TRBJ2-1; D gene uncertain. With 5 bases removed from V and 1 base from J, the gap between germline ends came to 6 bases. Germline-derived CDR1 and CDR2 are GTSNPN and SVGIG (reference sequence). The CDR3 length is 12 residues.

This clonotype came up many times. The chain carries TRBV30 and TRBJ2-5; TRBD2 is a possible D gene (5 bases). Germline loops: CDR1 GTSNPN, CDR2 SVGIG (reference sequence). V lost 4 bases and J 4 bases, leaving 10 bases between the germline ends. The CDR3 sequence is 12 residues long. In nucleotides, the CDR3 is TGTGCCTGGAAAAAAGGAGGAGAGACCCAGTACTTC. Protein sequence: CAWKKGGETQYF.

This clonotype has a count of ten or more. The chain recombines TRBV5-1 with TRBJ1-1; no clear D. V was cut by 2 bases and J by 8 bases, with 10 bases left in between. The germline gives CDR1 SGHRS, CDR2 YFSETQ. The CDR3 has 12 residues. The DNA of the CDR3 is TGCGCCAGCAGCTTAATTCAAGGGGAAGCTTTCTTT. Residues: CASSLIQGEAFF. The full variable domain, completed using reference TRBV5-1 and TRBJ1-1, is KAGVTQTPRYLIKTRGQQVTLSCSPISGHRSVSWYQQTPGQGLQFLFEYFSETQRNKGNFPGRFSGRQFSNSRSEMNVSTLELGDSALYLCASSLIQGEAFFGQGTRLTVV.

This clonotype was detected many times. V usage is TRBV12-3 or TRBV12-4 and J usage is TRBJ2-2, with D unresolved. This CDR3 has 16 amino acids. The ends were cut back, 5 bases at V and 6 bases at J, with 19 bases in the middle. CDR3 sequence: CASSPEAGVVAGELFF. The CDR3 DNA sequence: TGTGCCAGCAGTCCCGAGGCTGGTGTAGTTGCCGGGGAGCTGTTTTTT.

Details on this clonotype: This may arise from a read error, as a much more abundant clone is one base away. V and J are TRBV2 and TRBJ2-3; possible D gene TRBD1, 6 bases. The CDR3 runs 15 residues. Germline CDR1 SNHLY, CDR2 FYNNEI. DNA for the CDR3: TGTACCAGCAGTGGGGGCAGGGGCAACACAGATACGCAGTATTTT. Its translation: CTSSGGRGNTDTQYF.

This clonotype was seen many times. CDR3 sequence reads: CASRTGRGLETQYF. The CDR3 DNA sequence: TGTGCCAGCCGGACCGGCAGGGGGCTAGAGACCCAGTACTTC. This chain uses TRBV12-3 or TRBV12-4 with TRBJ2-5; TRBD1 agrees at 8 bases. The CDR3 totals 14 residues. The J segment lost 4 bases and the V segment lost 8 bases, leaving 9 bases of the junction unmatched.

This clonotype was counted ten times or more. As DNA, the CDR3 is TGTGCCAGCTCTTCCGCCCCGGGAGCGGGAGGGCTTACGCAGTATTTT. As protein: CASSSAPGAGGLTQYF. The chain has TRBV7-2 and TRBJ2-3; 10 nucleotides line up with TRBD2. This CDR3 has 16 residues. V shed 8 bases, J shed 8 bases, and the junction held 16 bases outside the gene matches. Per germline, CDR1 SGHTA and CDR2 FQGNSA.

This clonotype was seen at least ten times. V usage is TRBV30 and J usage is TRBJ2-2, with D possibly being TRBD1 (6 bases). CDR1 and CDR2 from the germline V gene are GTSNPN and SVGIG (reference sequence). The CDR3 consists of 14 residues. Between the trimmed V and J ends, which lost 3 bases and 0 bases, there was a span of 8 bases. The CDR3, as DNA: TGTGCCTGGAGGGGACAATCGAACACCGGGGAGCTGTTTTTT. Residues: CAWRGQSNTGELFF.

In this sample, this clonotype turned up a few times. The rearrangement joins TRBV7-9 to TRBJ2-4; D not certain. CDR1 SEHNR and CDR2 FQNEAQ come from the germline V gene (reference sequence). This CDR3 has 14 amino acids. Deletions cut 5 bases from V and 2 bases from J, with 10 bases between. The CDR3 here is CASSSWHSKNIQYF. CDR3 DNA sequence: TGTGCCAGCAGCAGCTGGCATTCCAAAAACATTCAGTACTTC. The variable domain in full, completed from reference TRBV7-9 and TRBJ2-4, reads DTGVSQNPRHKITKRGQNVTFRCDPISEHNRLYWYRQTLGQGPEFLTYFQNEAQLEKSRLLSDRFSAERPKGSFSTLEIQRTEQGDSAMYLCASSSWHSKNIQYFGAGTRLSVL.